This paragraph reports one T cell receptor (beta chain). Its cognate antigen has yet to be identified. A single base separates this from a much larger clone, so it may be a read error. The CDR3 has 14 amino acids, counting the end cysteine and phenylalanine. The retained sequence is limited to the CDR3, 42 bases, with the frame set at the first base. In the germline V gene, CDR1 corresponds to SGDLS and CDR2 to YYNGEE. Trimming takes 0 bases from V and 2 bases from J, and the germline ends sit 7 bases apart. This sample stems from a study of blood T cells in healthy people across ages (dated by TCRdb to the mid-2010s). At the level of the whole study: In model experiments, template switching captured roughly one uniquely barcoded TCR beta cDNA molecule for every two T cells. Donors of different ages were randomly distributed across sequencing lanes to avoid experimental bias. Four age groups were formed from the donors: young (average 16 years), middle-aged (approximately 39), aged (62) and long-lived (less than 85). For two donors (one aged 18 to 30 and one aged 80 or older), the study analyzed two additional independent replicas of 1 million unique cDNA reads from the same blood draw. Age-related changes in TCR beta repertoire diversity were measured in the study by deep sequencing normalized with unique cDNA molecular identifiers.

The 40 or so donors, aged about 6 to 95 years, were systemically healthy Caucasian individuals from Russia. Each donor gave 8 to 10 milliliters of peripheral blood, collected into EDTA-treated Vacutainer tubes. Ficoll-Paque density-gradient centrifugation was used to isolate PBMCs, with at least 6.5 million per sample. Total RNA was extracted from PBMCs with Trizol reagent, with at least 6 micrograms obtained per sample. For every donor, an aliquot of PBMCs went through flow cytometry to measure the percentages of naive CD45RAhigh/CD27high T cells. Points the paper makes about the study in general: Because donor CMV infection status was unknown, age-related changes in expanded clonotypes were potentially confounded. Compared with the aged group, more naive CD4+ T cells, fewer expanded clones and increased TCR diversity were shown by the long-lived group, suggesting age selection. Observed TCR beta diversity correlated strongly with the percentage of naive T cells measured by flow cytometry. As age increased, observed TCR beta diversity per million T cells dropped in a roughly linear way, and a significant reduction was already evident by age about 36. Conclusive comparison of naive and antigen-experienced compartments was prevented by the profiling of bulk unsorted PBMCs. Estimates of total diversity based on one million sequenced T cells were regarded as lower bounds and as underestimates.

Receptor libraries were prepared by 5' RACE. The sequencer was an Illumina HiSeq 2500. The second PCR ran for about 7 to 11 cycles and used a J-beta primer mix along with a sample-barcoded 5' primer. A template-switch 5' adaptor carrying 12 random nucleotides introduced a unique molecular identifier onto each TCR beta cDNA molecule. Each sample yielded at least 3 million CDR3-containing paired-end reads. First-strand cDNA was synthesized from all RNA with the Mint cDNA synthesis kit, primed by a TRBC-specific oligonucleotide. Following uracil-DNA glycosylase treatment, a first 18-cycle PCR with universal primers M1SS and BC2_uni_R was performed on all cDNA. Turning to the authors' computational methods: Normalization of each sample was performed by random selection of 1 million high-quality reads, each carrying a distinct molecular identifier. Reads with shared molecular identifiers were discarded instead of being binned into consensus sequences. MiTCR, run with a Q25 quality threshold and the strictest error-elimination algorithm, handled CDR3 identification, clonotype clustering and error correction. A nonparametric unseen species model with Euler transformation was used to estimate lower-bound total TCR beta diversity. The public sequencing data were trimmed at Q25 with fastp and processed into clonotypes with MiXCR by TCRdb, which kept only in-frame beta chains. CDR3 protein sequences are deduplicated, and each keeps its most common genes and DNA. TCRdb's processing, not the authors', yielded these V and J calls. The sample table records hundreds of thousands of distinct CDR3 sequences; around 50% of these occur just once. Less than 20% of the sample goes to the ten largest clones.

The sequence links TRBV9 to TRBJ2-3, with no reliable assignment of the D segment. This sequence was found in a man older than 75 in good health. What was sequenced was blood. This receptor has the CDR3 CASSVGLVTDTQYF. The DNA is TGTGCCAGCAGCGTAGGGCTAGTCACAGATACGCAGTATTTT.